The 24 T cell receptor beta chains reported below all come from one sample, sequenced in a study of identical twins. TCRdb recomputed calls from the 5' RACE reads with MiXCR, one row per CDR3 protein. The data hold 550,000 to 800,000 distinct CDR3 sequences, with 7% to 7.5% observed a single time. These data are also associated with another study on yellow fever vaccine responses in identical twins.

The sequencing sample was made of PBMCs. The receptors were sampled from a woman younger than 35 in good health.

The sample holds a few counts of this clonotype. The chain combines TRBV9 with TRBJ2-1; D is unclear. Germline CDR1 and CDR2: SGDLS and YYNGEE. The CDR3 sequence is 16 residues long. V shed 0 bases and J shed 5 bases, with 15 bases lying between them. CDR3 residues: CASSVGRSKAHNEQFF. CDR3 DNA: TGTGCCAGCAGCGTAGGAAGATCAAAAGCCCACAATGAGCAGTTCTTC.

V gene TRBV6-5 combines with J gene TRBJ2-5, with 9 bases matching TRBD2. CDR3 length equals 16 residues. V gave up 4 bases and J gave up 4 bases; unmatched junction bases: 10. Germline V gives CDR1 MNHEY, CDR2 SVGAGI. This CDR3 reads CASSSRAGGTTETQYF. The CDR3 DNA reads as TGTGCCAGCAGTTCCCGAGCGGGGGGAACGACAGAGACCCAGTACTTC.

This clonotype was detected many times. The V gene is TRBV12-3 or TRBV12-4, the J gene TRBJ1-5; D perhaps matches TRBD1 (5 bases). Trimming shortened V by 7 bases and J by 2 bases, and 12 bases separated the two germline ends. CDR3 length: 14 residues. CDR3 sequence (DNA): TGTGCCAGCACATGGGGGGGGGGCAATCAGCCCCAGCATTTT. Translated, it gives CASTWGGGNQPQHF.

The table lists this clonotype with a few counts. This sequence joins TRBV6-1 and TRBJ1-2; possible D gene TRBD1, 5 bases. This CDR3 is 16 amino acids long. Germline loops: CDR1 MNHNS, CDR2 SASEGT. Trimming cost V 0 bases and J 0 bases, with 11 bases left between them. The CDR3 here is CASSEAQGKANYGYTF. CDR3 DNA sequence: TGTGCCAGCAGTGAAGCCCAGGGAAAAGCTAACTATGGCTACACCTTC.

This clonotype has a count of ten or more. This CDR3 is CASSRQPGGVTDTQYF. The CDR3 DNA reads as TGCGCCTCCTCCCGACAGCCCGGCGGGGTCACAGATACGCAGTATTTT. The genes are TRBV5-1 and TRBJ2-3; possibly TRBD2 for D (6 bases). The CDR3 loop spans 16 amino acids. Germline V gene sequence: CDR1 SGHRS, CDR2 YFSETQ. Trimming removed 10 bases from V and 2 bases from J, with 23 bases in between. Complete variable domain (other parts from reference TRBV5-1 and TRBJ2-3): KAGVTQTPRYLIKTRGQQVTLSCSPISGHRSVSWYQQTPGQGLQFLFEYFSETQRNKGNFPGRFSGRQFSNSRSEMNVSTLELGDSALYLCASSRQPGGVTDTQYFGPGTRLTVL.

This clonotype has only a few counts. The J gene is TRBJ2-7, the V gene TRBV20-1; D might be TRBD2 (5 bases). Germline V CDR1 and CDR2: DFQATT, SNEGSKA (reference sequence). This CDR3 comprises 13 residues. Trimming took 0 bases from V and 6 from J, leaving 12 bases between them. This chain's CDR3 is CSARDLGALEQYF. The CDR3 DNA is TGCAGTGCTAGAGATCTGGGAGCGCTCGAGCAGTACTTC.

The sample holds a few counts of this clonotype. The V gene is TRBV12-3 or TRBV12-4, the J gene TRBJ1-1, with TRBD1 as a possible D gene (5 bases). V was shortened by 2 bases and J by 6 bases, with 10 bases between the two germline ends. This CDR3 contains 13 residues. The CDR3 sequence is CASSLFGASEAFF. CDR3 bases: TGTGCCAGCAGTTTATTTGGGGCTTCTGAAGCTTTCTTT.

This clonotype has only a few counts. The rearrangement joins TRBV4-1 to TRBJ2-3, with D unresolved. Germline CDR1 is MGHRA and CDR2 is YSYEKL. This CDR3 has 15 amino acids. Trimming removed 0 bases at V and 2 bases at J, with 9 bases between. The CDR3 DNA sequence: TGCGCCAGCAGCCAAGAGTCCCAACCCACAGATACGCAGTATTTT. Protein: CASSQESQPTDTQYF.

The chain recombines TRBV20-1 with TRBJ2-2; 8 bases agree with TRBD2. CDR3 length: 14 residues. Germline V CDR1 and CDR2: DFQATT, SNEGSKA (reference sequence). Trimming removed 3 bases from V and 3 bases from J; junction bases left unmatched: 3. The DNA for the CDR3 is TGCAGTGCTAGGAACGGGAGGGACACCGGGGAGCTGTTTTTT. The encoded protein is CSARNGRDTGELFF.

This clonotype was detected only a few times. The rearrangement uses TRBV12-3 or TRBV12-4 and TRBJ1-1; D uncertain. V was cut by 6 bases and J by 0 bases, with 11 bases left in between. This CDR3 comprises 14 residues. CDR3 sequence reads: CASRIDTLNTEAFF. As DNA, the CDR3 is TGTGCCAGCAGGATAGACACCCTGAACACTGAAGCTTTCTTT.

This chain uses TRBV21-1 with TRBJ2-5; the table names TRBD2, a call not compared with the DNA. TRBV21-1 is a recognized pseudogene. This CDR3 is built from 13 residues. CDR3 sequence (DNA): TGTGCCAGCAGCAATTTGGGAGAAGAGACCCAGTACTTC. Translation gives CASSNLGEETQYF.

This clonotype occurred a few times. The junction and the germline gene differ at one end; a read error may be behind it. The chain combines TRBV20-1 with TRBJ2-2; the D is unclear. Germline V gene data show CDR1 as DFQATT and CDR2 as SNEGSKA (reference sequence). This CDR3 is 15 amino acids long. CDR3 sequence (DNA): TGCAGTGTTAGACCCGTTGCGACAAACACCGGGGAGCTGTTTTTT. Translating gives CSVRPVATNTGELFF.

This clonotype was detected only a few times. The CDR3 here is CASTPGTDSTDTQYF. CDR3 DNA sequence: TGTGCCAGCACCCCGGGGACTGACAGCACAGATACGCAGTATTTT. This sequence joins TRBV7-8 and TRBJ2-3, with a possible D match to TRBD2 (6 bases). The CDR3 is made up of 15 amino acids. CDR1 SGHVS and CDR2 FQNEAQ come from the germline V gene. With 7 bases removed from V and 0 bases from J, the gap between germline ends came to 14 bases.

V usage is TRBV24-1 and J usage is TRBJ2-2, with D possibly TRBD1 on 5 matching bases. This CDR3 is built from 14 residues. The V gene lost 9 bases and the J gene lost 6 bases, with 16 bases spanning the gap. Germline-derived CDR1 and CDR2 are KGHDR and SFDVKD. The CDR3, as DNA: TGTGCCACCTCTCAAGGGGTAGGGGCCGGGGAGCTGTTTTTT. It specifies CATSQGVGAGELFF.

There are many counts of this clonotype. This rearrangement joins TRBV10-3 to TRBJ1-5; possible D gene TRBD1, 6 bases. Germline V gives CDR1 ENHRY, CDR2 SYGVKD. This CDR3 spans 14 amino acids. Trimming pared 6 bases from V and 6 bases from J, leaving 15 bases between. CDR3 region: CAISAALGAQPQHF. CDR3 in DNA: TGTGCCATCAGCGCAGCCCTGGGGGCTCAGCCCCAGCATTTT.

This clonotype was found a few times. The chain couples TRBV10-3 to TRBJ2-5; 7 bases align to TRBD1. Trimming removed 8 bases from V and 1 base from J; junction bases left unmatched: 7. From germline, CDR1 is ENHRY and CDR2 SYGVKD. The CDR3 is 14 residues long. The CDR3 bases are TGTGCCATCCTCGACAGGGATGCCCAAGAGACCCAGTACTTC. Its protein is CAILDRDAQETQYF.

The J gene is TRBJ1-5, the V gene TRBV20-1; 11 bases agree with TRBD1. This CDR3 is 14 amino acids long. Trimming removed 6 bases from V and 6 bases from J; junction bases left unmatched: 7. Germline V lookup: CDR1 DFQATT, CDR2 SNEGSKA (reference sequence). CDR3 nucleotide sequence: TGCAGTGCCGGGGGGACAGGGGGTATTCAGCCCCAGCATTTT. It codes for CSAGGTGGIQPQHF.

This clonotype was observed at least ten times. CDR3 amino acids: CASSLAGTANTEAFF. In nucleotides, the CDR3 is TGTGCCAGCAGCCTTGCCGGGACAGCGAACACTGAAGCTTTCTTT. The gene calls are TRBV3-1 and TRBJ1-1; 7 bases match TRBD1. CDR3 length equals 15 residues. Germline V CDR1 and CDR2: LGHDT, YNNKEL (reference sequence). V lost 4 bases and J lost 1; bases outside the gene matches: 6.

Ten or more counts support this clonotype. The chain recombines TRBV5-1 with TRBJ2-1, with 7 bases aligning to TRBD2. Germline-derived CDR1 and CDR2 are SGHRS and YFSETQ. The CDR3 totals 16 residues. V was pared by 3 bases and J by 9 bases, with 15 bases of the junction left unmatched. The CDR3 sequence: CASSSPSGGRILEQFF. As DNA, the CDR3 is TGCGCCAGCAGCTCCCCCTCCGGCGGGAGAATCCTTGAGCAGTTCTTC.

In this sample, this clonotype turned up a few times. This sequence joins TRBV7-2 and TRBJ2-3; 16 nucleotides line up with TRBD2. This CDR3 is 16 amino acids long. The germline gives CDR1 SGHTA, CDR2 FQGNSA. V lost 0 bases and J lost 9; bases outside the gene matches: 3. The CDR3 region has the DNA TGTGCCAGCAGCTTAGCGGGACTAGCGGGAGGGCCGACGCAGTATTTT. Amino acids: CASSLAGLAGGPTQYF. Variable domain in full (rest from reference TRBV7-2 and TRBJ2-3): GAGVSQSPSNKVTEKGKDVELRCDPISGHTALYWYRQSLGQGLEFLIYFQGNSAPDKSGLPSDRFSAERTGGSVSTLTIQRTQQEDSAVYLCASSLAGLAGGPTQYFGPGTRLTVL.

The genes are TRBV5-1 and TRBJ2-1, with TRBD2 matching over 8 bases. Germline CDR1 and CDR2: SGHRS and YFSETQ. The CDR3 loop spans 17 amino acids. Trimming removed 5 bases from V and 7 bases from J; junction bases left unmatched: 17. The DNA of the CDR3 is TGCGCCAGCAGTTCGATAATGCAGGCGGGAGGTGTGAATGAGCAGTTCTTC. Translation: CASSSIMQAGGVNEQFF. Full variable domain (outside the CDR3, taken from reference TRBV5-1 and TRBJ2-1): KAGVTQTPRYLIKTRGQQVTLSCSPISGHRSVSWYQQTPGQGLQFLFEYFSETQRNKGNFPGRFSGRQFSNSRSEMNVSTLELGDSALYLCASSSIMQAGGVNEQFFGPGTRLTVL.

The V call is TRBV7-6, the J call TRBJ1-2; a weak D match, TRBD1 (5 bases). CDR3 length: 13 residues. V lost 5 bases, J lost 3 bases, and 10 bases lay in between. Germline loops: CDR1 SGHVS, CDR2 FNYEAQ. CDR3 in amino acids: CASSAAGHYGYTF. CDR3 sequence (DNA): TGTGCCAGCAGCGCCGCGGGGCACTATGGCTACACCTTC.

This clonotype has more than one count but fewer than ten. V usage is TRBV5-1 and J usage is TRBJ1-6, with a tentative D call TRBD1 (5 bases). CDR1 and CDR2 from the germline V gene are SGHRS and YFSETQ. The CDR3 sequence is 15 residues long. V lost 0 bases to trimming and J lost 6 bases, with 10 bases between them. Written as DNA, the CDR3 is TGCGCCAGCAGCTTGGCAGGGAATGGTAATTCACCCCTCCACTTT. This sequence encodes CASSLAGNGNSPLHF.

The rearrangement uses TRBV5-1 and TRBJ2-1, with 14 bases identical to TRBD2. Germline trimming cut 3 bases from V and 6 bases from J; bases unmatched to any gene: 2. CDR1 SGHRS and CDR2 YFSETQ come from the germline V gene. The CDR3 has 15 amino acids. The CDR3 region has the DNA TGCGCCAGCAGCTCGACTAGCGGGGGGGCCAATGAGCAGTTCTTC. Amino acid sequence: CASSSTSGGANEQFF.